This TCR beta chain was sequenced in a study of shared clonotypes between healthy human individuals. About the research overall: Plates per donor: three CD4 naive, three CD4 memory, two CD8 naive, one CD8 memory. Study observations and caveats: Clonotypes which were not shared had lower generation probabilities than clonotypes that all four donors shared.

Germline values: CDR1 MNHEY, CDR2 SMNVEV (reference sequence). CDR3 size: 15 residues. Trimming removed 2 bases from V and 2 bases from J, with 9 bases in between. As regards this clone: Its antigen is as yet unknown.

Method: immunoSEQ multiplex PCR; TCRdb's copy keeps in-frame clones and lacks some. The table shows some 800,000 clones, with about 91% occurring only once. Naive CD8 cells were CD45RO-negative, positively selected for CCR7, excluding terminally differentiated effector memory CD45RA+ cells. The source is a man aged 25-40 years in good health. The sequenced material came from naive CD8+ T cells sorted from blood. This chain links TRBV27 with TRBJ2-2; D might be TRBD2 (6 bases). The CDR3: CASSLATSNTGELFF. The DNA for the CDR3 is TGTGCCAGCAGTTTAGCAACTAGCAACACCGGGGAGCTGTTTTTT.